The 31 T cell receptor beta chains below all came from one sample that was sequenced in a study of OX40 agonist ivuxolimab in advanced cancers. TCRdb's copy holds only in-frame clones and misses some; the assay was immunoSEQ multiplex PCR. The table records approximately 82,000 clones, around four fifths of them present only once. The sequences come from CD4+ or CD8+ T cells sorted from blood, collected in a trial of the OX40 agonist ivuxolimab. The receptors stem from an adult with an advanced solid tumor such as melanoma, head and neck, liver or kidney cancer.

This chain uses TRBV11-2 with TRBJ2-3, with 10 nucleotides matching TRBD1. CDR1 and CDR2 from the germline V gene are SGHAT and FQNNGV. J gave up 7 bases and V 6 bases, and 10 bases lay outside the gene matches. This CDR3 comprises 15 residues. CDR3 DNA sequence: TGTGCCAGCAGGGCGCCGGGACAGGGGATTAATACGCAGTATTTT. It specifies CASRAPGQGINTQYF.

CDR3 sequence reads: CASSLGAGDYNSPLHF. CDR3 nucleotide sequence: TGTGCCAGCAGCTTGGGGGCGGGGGACTATAATTCACCCCTCCACTTT. The chain has TRBV5-4 and TRBJ1-6, with D possibly TRBD1 on 5 matching bases. The CDR3 contains 16 residues. Germline V gene data show CDR1 as SGHNT and CDR2 as YYREEE (reference sequence). The germline V and J ends were trimmed by 0 bases and 3 bases, with 10 bases remaining between them.

This clone has only one observation. The V and J genes are TRBV7-2 and TRBJ1-1; a weak D match, TRBD1 (5 bases). Trimming removed 5 bases from V and 2 bases from J, with 15 bases in between. The CDR3 contains 15 residues. The germline CDR1 and CDR2 sequences are SGHTA and FQGNSA. The CDR3 DNA sequence: TGTGCCAGCAGCCTCCTCGGGAGGGGAAACACTGAAGCTTTCTTT. Translating gives CASSLLGRGNTEAFF.

V usage is TRBV2 and J usage is TRBJ2-4; D may be TRBD1 (6 bases). V dropped 0 bases and J dropped 11 bases, with 17 bases sitting between them. Germline lookup yields CDR1 SNHLY and CDR2 FYNNEI. The CDR3 has 15 amino acids. The CDR3 is CASSEAAPGASLQYF. DNA for the CDR3: TGTGCCAGCAGTGAAGCGGCCCCAGGGGCATCCCTTCAGTACTTC.

The rearrangement joins TRBV9 to TRBJ1-4, with D possibly matching TRBD1 (5 bases). This CDR3 region has 14 residues. V lost 8 bases and J lost 8, with 19 bases in between. Germline values: CDR1 SGDLS, CDR2 YYNGEE. The CDR3 loop is CARVDLGRGEKLFF. CDR3 in DNA: TGTGCCAGAGTCGATCTTGGACGGGGGGAAAAACTGTTTTTT. The full variable domain, in which reference TRBV9 and TRBJ1-4 provide the parts outside the CDR3, is DSGVTQTPKHLITATGQRVTLRCSPRSGDLSVYWYQQSLDQGLQFLIQYYNGEERAKGNILERFSAQQFPDLHSELNLSSLELGDSALYFCARVDLGRGEKLFFGSGTQLSVL.

The rearrangement joins TRBV19 to TRBJ2-2; D is uncertain. The CDR3 totals 15 residues. Between the trimmed V and J ends, which lost 6 bases and 0 bases, there was a span of 11 bases. The germline V gene encodes CDR1 LNHDA and CDR2 SQIVND (reference sequence). The CDR3 region has the DNA TGTGCCAGTAGATCAAGAAGCGCGAACACCGGGGAGCTGTTTTTT. Its protein product is CASRSRSANTGELFF.

The genes are TRBV11-2 and TRBJ2-7; D remains unclear. With 5 bases removed from V and 6 bases from J, the gap between germline ends came to 14 bases. Germline CDR1 SGHAT, CDR2 FQNNGV. This CDR3 comprises 13 residues. CDR3 loop: CASSTDPGREQYF. The CDR3 nucleotides read TGTGCCAGCAGCACCGACCCCGGGCGCGAGCAGTACTTC. Complete variable domain (other parts from reference TRBV11-2 and TRBJ2-7): EAGVAQSPRYKIIEKRQSVAFWCNPISGHATLYWYQQILGQGPKLLIQFQNNGVVDDSQLPKDRFSAERLKGVDSTLKIQPAKLEDSAVYLCASSTDPGREQYFGPGTRLTVT.

A word on this clone: This same CDR3 is encoded by further DNA sequences in the sample. This rearrangement joins TRBV2 to TRBJ1-1; perhaps TRBD1 as D (6 bases). Trimming removed 2 bases at V and 5 bases at J, with 15 bases between. The CDR3 totals 15 residues. Germline V gives CDR1 SNHLY, CDR2 FYNNEI. The CDR3 DNA reads TGTGCCAGCAGTGAAAGAGGGGGGTGGATGACTGAAGCTTTCTTT. Its protein is CASSERGGWMTEAFF.

Here the CDR3 DNA reads TGTGCCAGTAGTGGCTGGACAGGAACCTATGGCTACACCTTC. Translating gives CASSGWTGTYGYTF. V is TRBV19 and J is TRBJ1-2; 7 nucleotides match TRBD1. This CDR3 region has 14 residues. V shed 5 bases and J 4 bases; nucleotides not matched to a gene: 7. CDR1 and CDR2 (germline): LNHDA, SQIVND (reference sequence). The full variable domain, its missing parts supplied by reference TRBV19 and TRBJ1-2, is DGGITQSPKYLFRKEGQNVTLSCEQNLNHDAMYWYRQDPGQGLRLIYYSQIVNDFQKGDIAEGYSVSREKKESFPLTVTSAQKNPTAFYLCASSGWTGTYGYTFGSGTRLTVV.

The chain couples TRBV6-1 to TRBJ1-1, with TRBD1 identical over 8 bases. Trimming took 6 bases from V and 0 from J; bases not matched to a gene: 3. CDR1 is MNHNS and CDR2 is SASEGT in the germline V gene. The length of the CDR3 is 14 residues. The CDR3 is CASRGTGLNTEAFF. DNA of the CDR3: TGTGCCAGCAGAGGGACAGGATTGAACACTGAAGCTTTCTTT.

V usage is TRBV6-5 and J usage is TRBJ2-7; 7 nucleotides align to TRBD1. The CDR3 contains 11 residues. Looked up from germline, CDR1 is MNHEY and CDR2 is SVGAGI. V was clipped by 10 bases and J by 5 bases; unmatched bases: 5. As DNA, the CDR3 is TGTGCCACTCACAGGGGCCACGAGCAGTACTTC. Its translation: CATHRGHEQYF.

This clone was observed a handful of times. The genes are TRBV10-1 and TRBJ1-1; maybe TRBD1 (6 bases). Germline CDR1 is WNHNN and CDR2 is SYGVQD (reference sequence). The CDR3 is 14 amino acids. V was cut by 4 bases and J by 4 bases, with 13 bases left in between. The CDR3 loop is CASSAGALSTEAFF. The CDR3 bases are TGCGCCAGCAGTGCAGGGGCGCTGAGCACTGAAGCTTTCTTT.

The chain recombines TRBV19 with TRBJ2-3; 15 bases are a match to TRBD2. The CDR3 consists of 17 residues. Germline V gene lookup returns CDR1 LNHDA and CDR2 SQIVND (reference sequence). After removal of 4 bases from V and 5 bases from J, the junction contained 7 bases not matched to a gene. CDR3: CASSKTGTSGGRDTQYF. CDR3 in DNA: TGTGCCAGTAGTAAAACCGGGACTAGCGGGGGGCGAGATACGCAGTATTTT.

The CDR3 here is CASSPAGTGSSYEQYF. For the CDR3, the DNA is TGTGCCAGCAGCCCAGCCGGGACAGGGAGCTCCTACGAGCAGTACTTC. V is TRBV11-2 and J is TRBJ2-5; 9 bases align to TRBD1. With the DNA end fitting TRBJ2-7 better, the J assignment may be wrong. The CDR3 has 16 amino acids. Germline CDR1 reads SGHAT; CDR2 reads FQNNGV.

V and J are TRBV2 and TRBJ1-6; TRBD1 might be the D (6 bases). Germline CDR1 is SNHLY and CDR2 is FYNNEI. CDR3 length: 16 amino acids. V shed 6 bases and J shed 10 bases, with 22 bases lying between them. Here the CDR3 reads CASSPRDIRVGSPLHF. In DNA, the CDR3 is TGTGCCAGCAGCCCCCGGGACATCCGGGTGGGGTCACCCCTCCACTTT.

This rearrangement joins TRBV11-2 to TRBJ2-5; D uncertain. The CDR3 loop spans 12 amino acids. Between the trimmed V and J ends, which lost 0 bases and 4 bases, there was a span of 3 bases. Germline V gives CDR1 SGHAT, CDR2 FQNNGV. The CDR3 bases are TGTGCCAGCAGCTTAGATGGAGAGACCCAGTACTTC. Residues: CASSLDGETQYF.

The chain recombines TRBV10-3 with TRBJ1-4, with TRBD1 identical over 8 bases. The V segment lost 0 bases and the J segment 7 bases; nucleotides outside the gene matches: 4. Germline lookup yields CDR1 ENHRY and CDR2 SYGVKD. The CDR3 length is 15 residues. The CDR3 DNA sequence: TGTGCCATCAGTGAGTCGGACAGGGAGGGTGAAAAACTGTTTTTT. It translates to CAISESDREGEKLFF.

The chain combines TRBV7-9 with TRBJ2-2; possible D gene TRBD2, 5 bases. V was pared by 5 bases and J by 3 bases, with 16 bases between. This CDR3 has 16 amino acids. CDR1 is SEHNR, CDR2 FQNEAQ, per germline (reference sequence). CDR3 bases: TGTGCCAGCAGCGCGGGCGCCGGCAGTTACACCGGGGAGCTGTTTTTT. This translates into CASSAGAGSYTGELFF.

The CDR3, as DNA: TGTGCCAGCAGTGCCGCCGGGACAGGGCTCTTCGAGCAGTACTTC. Translating gives CASSAAGTGLFEQYF. V is TRBV25-1 and J is TRBJ2-7; 9 bases fit TRBD1. J gave up 6 bases and V 4 bases, and 10 bases lay outside the gene matches. Per germline, CDR1 MGHDK and CDR2 SYGVNS. This CDR3 comprises 15 residues.

This chain links TRBV27 with TRBJ2-7; perhaps TRBD1 as D (6 bases). The CDR3 totals 15 residues. Per germline, CDR1 MNHEY and CDR2 SMNVEV (reference sequence). The V end was cut by 6 bases, the J end by 2 bases, with 17 bases between. For the CDR3, the DNA is TGTGCCAGCAGACGACAGGCCGAGGGAACCTACGAGCAGTACTTC. The encoded protein is CASRRQAEGTYEQYF.

The V gene is TRBV11-2, the J gene TRBJ1-1, with TRBD1 as a possible D gene (6 bases). Germline loops: CDR1 SGHAT, CDR2 FQNNGV. The CDR3 length is 14 residues. V gave up 5 bases and J gave up 10 bases, with 20 bases separating them. The CDR3 DNA reads TGTGCCAGCAGCCTACAGGGAGGTTACACTAGAGCTTTCTTT. It is translated as CASSLQGGYTRAFF.

The V and J genes are TRBV6-1 and TRBJ1-2; 12 bases are shared with TRBD1. The CDR3 sequence is 18 residues long. Germline V lookup: CDR1 MNHNS, CDR2 SASEGT. Germline trimming cut 3 bases from V and 1 base from J; bases unmatched to any gene: 9. The CDR3 reads CASSEGQGAAYFNYGYTF. In DNA form, the CDR3 reads TGTGCCAGCAGTGAGGGACAGGGGGCTGCCTACTTTAACTATGGCTACACCTTC.

The V gene is TRBV11-2, the J gene TRBJ1-3; D possibly corresponds to TRBD1 (5 bases). The CDR3 runs to 16 residues. V lost 5 bases, J lost 9 bases, and 23 bases lay in between. The germline gives CDR1 SGHAT, CDR2 FQNNGV. CDR3 sequence reads: CASSPPGGMGIVTIYF. The CDR3 DNA follows: TGTGCCAGCAGCCCCCCCGGGGGAATGGGTATCGTCACCATATATTTT. The complete variable domain, with remaining parts taken from reference TRBV11-2 and TRBJ1-3, reads EAGVAQSPRYKIIEKRQSVAFWCNPISGHATLYWYQQILGQGPKLLIQFQNNGVVDDSQLPKDRFSAERLKGVDSTLKIQPAKLEDSAVYLCASSPPGGMGIVTIYFGEGSWLTVV.

The gene calls are TRBV4-3 and TRBJ2-3; D is possibly TRBD1 or TRBD2 (6 bases each). Germline V gene sequence: CDR1 LGHNA, CDR2 YSLEER. This CDR3 is built from 17 residues. The V end was cut by 1 base, the J end by 4 bases, with 18 bases between. The CDR3 protein is CASSQGRWGAYADTQYF. CDR3 bases: TGCGCCAGCAGCCAAGGGCGCTGGGGGGCTTACGCAGATACGCAGTATTTT.

The genes are TRBV5-4 and TRBJ2-1, with 7 bases lining up with TRBD1. This CDR3 spans 15 amino acids. CDR1 is SGHNT, CDR2 YYREEE, per germline (reference sequence). The V segment lost 3 bases and the J segment 6 bases; nucleotides outside the gene matches: 9. CDR3 nucleotides: TGTGCCAGCAGCTCTCAGGGGGATGTAAGCAATGAGCAGTTCTTC. It codes for CASSSQGDVSNEQFF.

V gene TRBV18 combines with J gene TRBJ1-6, with D perhaps TRBD1 (6 bases). The CDR3 covers 19 residues. The V end lost 3 bases, the J end lost 4 bases, and 22 bases lay between the germline ends. CDR1 and CDR2 from the germline V gene are KGHSH and LQKENI. The CDR3 DNA is TGTGCCAGCTCACCTCGTATGACCGGGGGCTCGTTATATAATTCACCCCTCCACTTT. Translating gives CASSPRMTGGSLYNSPLHF.

This clone was picked up a small number of times. The chain is built from TRBV6-6 and TRBJ1-2; 10 bases map to TRBD1. The CDR3 has 15 residues. V shed 4 bases, J shed 5 bases, and the junction held 7 bases outside the gene matches. The germline gives CDR1 MNHNY, CDR2 SVGAGI (reference sequence). CDR3 in DNA: TGTGCCAGCAGTTCACCGGACAGGGGGACTTATGGCTACACCTTC. This sequence encodes CASSSPDRGTYGYTF.

This clone was seen once. The CDR3 region has the DNA TGTGCCAGCAGTCCGGGGGGGGTCACAGATACGCAGTATTTT. It codes for CASSPGGVTDTQYF. The chain recombines TRBV27 with TRBJ2-3, with 8 bases identical to TRBD2. The CDR3 is made up of 14 amino acids. After removal of 5 bases from V and 2 bases from J, the junction contained 3 bases not matched to a gene. In germline, CDR1 is MNHEY, CDR2 SMNVEV (reference sequence).

The chain employs TRBV6-5 and TRBJ2-1, with 8 nucleotides matching TRBD2. CDR1 is MNHEY and CDR2 is SVGAGI in the germline V gene. CDR3 length: 15 amino acids. The J segment lost 10 bases and the V segment lost 6 bases, leaving 14 bases of the junction unmatched. The CDR3 coding sequence is TGTGCCAGCAGCTCGCCCCGGGGGGGCTGGGGCGAGCAGTTCTTC. Amino acid sequence: CASSSPRGGWGEQFF.

This chain links TRBV11-2 with TRBJ2-2; 9 bases match TRBD2. CDR3 length: 15 amino acids. Trimming took 5 bases from V and 5 from J; bases not matched to a gene: 6. From germline, CDR1 is SGHAT and CDR2 FQNNGV. Here the CDR3 DNA reads TGTGCCAGCAGCCCCGATCTAGCGGGGACCGGGGAGCTGTTTTTT. Protein product: CASSPDLAGTGELFF.

This sequence joins TRBV6-5 and TRBJ2-1, with TRBD1 as a possible D gene (6 bases). The ends were cut back, 4 bases at V and 7 bases at J, with 17 bases in the middle. The CDR3 runs 15 residues. Germline V gives CDR1 MNHEY, CDR2 SVGAGI. The chain's CDR3 is CASSSRSTGLNEQFF. Here the CDR3 DNA reads TGTGCCAGCAGTTCCCGCTCTACAGGGTTGAATGAGCAGTTCTTC.